The 21 T cell receptor beta chains listed next were all sequenced from one sample in a study of blood T cell repertoires in COVID-19. The protocol was immunoSEQ multiplex PCR, while the TCRdb copy is restricted to in-frame clones and leaves out a portion. The sample holds about 59,000 clones, 70% to 80% seen once. Sequenced material: peripheral blood. The receptors shown here come from an elderly man with acute or convalescent COVID-19.

This clone was observed a single time. This rearrangement joins TRBV2 to TRBJ2-1; D is perhaps TRBD1 (5 bases). CDR1 is SNHLY, CDR2 FYNNEI, per germline. Trimming removed 3 bases from V and 7 bases from J, with 16 bases in between. The CDR3 covers 15 residues. In nucleotides, the CDR3 is TGTGCCAGCAGTGATCTGGCAGTCTCAGGGAATGAGCAGTTCTTC. It encodes CASSDLAVSGNEQFF.

The chain employs TRBV19 and TRBJ1-4, with D possibly being TRBD1 (5 bases). The CDR3 runs to 14 residues. CDR1 and CDR2 (germline): LNHDA, SQIVND (reference sequence). V lost 7 bases and J lost 7, with 16 bases in between. Here the CDR3 DNA reads TGTGCCAGTACCCGCGGTGGGGCCGGTGAAAAACTGTTTTTT. It translates to CASTRGGAGEKLFF.

CDR3: CASSLRLAPNEQFF. The CDR3 DNA is TGCGCCAGCAGCCTACGACTAGCCCCCAATGAGCAGTTCTTC. The gene calls are TRBV4-1 and TRBJ2-1, with 7 bases matching TRBD2. Germline assignment: CDR1 MGHRA and CDR2 YSYEKL. This CDR3 contains 14 residues. Trimming took 4 bases from V and 6 from J; bases not matched to a gene: 6.

This chain joins TRBV3-1 (or the pseudogene TRBV3-2) and TRBJ1-3, with D hard to call. The CDR3 sequence is 14 residues long. The V end was cut by 3 bases, the J end by 7 bases, with 13 bases between. CDR1 and CDR2 from the germline V gene are LGHDT and YNNKEL (reference sequence). The CDR3 spells CASSHRAGVNTIYF. DNA for the CDR3: TGTGCCAGCAGCCACCGGGCCGGGGTTAACACCATATATTTT.

The V call is TRBV12-2, the J call TRBJ1-5; TRBD1 is the table's D call and was not checked against the DNA. TRBV12-2 corresponds to a pseudogene. CDR3 length: 15 residues. The CDR3 coding sequence is TGTGCAAGTCGCTTAACCCGACAGGGCTATCAGCCCCAGCATTTT. This gives the protein CASRLTRQGYQPQHF.

This chain connects TRBV2 to TRBJ1-1, with D perhaps matching TRBD1 (6 bases). The CDR3 contains 16 residues. The V and J ends lost 6 bases and 0 bases respectively, with 17 bases between them. Germline V CDR1 and CDR2: SNHLY, FYNNEI. CDR3 bases: TGTGCCAGCAGCAGGACAGCCGGGGCTATGAACACTGAAGCTTTCTTT. This encodes CASSRTAGAMNTEAFF.

This clone was recorded many times. The chain's CDR3 is CASNRGGKQFF. DNA for the CDR3: TGTGCCAGCAACCGCGGCGGTAAGCAGTTCTTC. The chain has TRBV27 and TRBJ2-1; D is undetermined. The CDR3 is 11 residues long. V was cut by 7 bases and J by 11 bases, with 12 bases left in between. Germline assignment: CDR1 MNHEY and CDR2 SMNVEV (reference sequence).

The V and J genes are TRBV28 and TRBJ1-4; D might be TRBD1 (5 bases). V lost 6 bases, J lost 7 bases, and 15 bases lay in between. In germline, CDR1 is MDHEN, CDR2 SYDVKM. This CDR3 is built from 14 residues. In nucleotides, the CDR3 is TGTGCCAGCAGCCCAGAAGAAAGGGGTGAAAAACTGTTTTTT. Translated: CASSPEERGEKLFF.

This clone was counted only a few times. J is TRBJ2-5 and V is TRBV10-2; tentatively, D is TRBD2 (5 bases). The V gene lost 0 bases and the J gene lost 5 bases, with 13 bases spanning the gap. CDR1 is WSHSY, CDR2 SAAADI, per germline. CDR3 length equals 15 residues. The CDR3 sequence: CASSESEGLRETQYF. CDR3 bases: TGCGCCAGCAGTGAGTCCGAGGGATTACGCGAGACCCAGTACTTC.

This rearrangement joins TRBV9 to TRBJ1-2; 11 bases align to TRBD1. The trim removed 3 bases at V and 7 bases at J, leaving 11 bases unmatched. CDR3 length equals 16 residues. Per the germline V gene, CDR1 is SGDLS and CDR2 is YYNGEE. This chain's CDR3 is CASSAGQGVGDSGYTF. The CDR3 coding sequence is TGTGCCAGCAGCGCGGGACAGGGGGTTGGGGATAGTGGCTACACCTTC. Full variable domain (outside the CDR3, taken from reference TRBV9 and TRBJ1-2): DSGVTQTPKHLITATGQRVTLRCSPRSGDLSVYWYQQSLDQGLQFLIQYYNGEERAKGNILERFSAQQFPDLHSELNLSSLELGDSALYFCASSAGQGVGDSGYTFGSGTRLTVV.

This chain joins TRBV7-9 and TRBJ1-3; no reliable D call. The germline V and J ends were trimmed by 3 bases and 0 bases, with 6 bases remaining between them. This CDR3 comprises 14 residues. Germline-derived CDR1 and CDR2 are SEHNR and FQNEAQ (reference sequence). The CDR3 is CASSFYTSGNTIYF. The CDR3 nucleotides read TGTGCCAGCAGCTTTTACACCTCTGGAAACACCATATATTTT.

This chain joins TRBV12-3 or TRBV12-4 and TRBJ2-5, with D perhaps matching TRBD1 (5 bases). The CDR3 length is 13 residues. The ends were cut back, 4 bases at V and 3 bases at J, with 9 bases in the middle. For the CDR3, the DNA is TGTGCCAGCAGTTATGGACAAGAAGAGACCCAGTACTTC. It codes for CASSYGQEETQYF.

This clone was detected once. The genes are TRBV11-2 and TRBJ1-1; a weak D match, TRBD1 (6 bases). CDR3 length: 14 residues. CDR1 SGHAT and CDR2 FQNNGV come from the germline V gene. V lost 8 bases to trimming and J lost 1 base, with 14 bases between them. The CDR3 region has the DNA TGTGCCAGCGCCCTGGAAGGGGGGAACACTGAAGCTTTCTTT. This sequence encodes CASALEGGNTEAFF.

The chain links TRBV5-1 to TRBJ2-7, with TRBD2 matching 9 bases. J gave up 2 bases and V 4 bases, and 10 bases lay outside the gene matches. The CDR3 consists of 16 residues. The germline CDR1 and CDR2 sequences are SGHRS and YFSETQ. The CDR3 protein is CASSPNTAGGPYEQYF. In DNA form, the CDR3 reads TGCGCCAGCAGCCCCAATACAGCGGGAGGACCCTACGAGCAGTACTTC. The full variable domain, with the rest looked up from reference TRBV5-1 and TRBJ2-7, is KAGVTQTPRYLIKTRGQQVTLSCSPISGHRSVSWYQQTPGQGLQFLFEYFSETQRNKGNFPGRFSGRQFSNSRSEMNVSTLELGDSALYLCASSPNTAGGPYEQYFGPGTRLTVT.

This clone was observed a handful of times. The chain uses TRBV9 and TRBJ1-3; D possibly corresponds to TRBD1 (5 bases). The CDR3 has 18 amino acids. The germline V gene has CDR1 SGDLS and CDR2 YYNGEE. Trimming took 4 bases from V and 4 from J, leaving 24 bases between them. In DNA, the CDR3 is TGTGCCAGCAGCCCCCACGATCCCAGGGTGACTTACGGAAACACCATATATTTT. Protein sequence: CASSPHDPRVTYGNTIYF.

This chain uses TRBV5-1 with TRBJ1-3, with a tentative D call TRBD1 (5 bases). This CDR3 spans 14 amino acids. Per the germline V gene, CDR1 is SGHRS and CDR2 is YFSETQ. V lost 1 base to trimming and J lost 4 bases, with 9 bases between them. CDR3 sequence: CASSLRGAGNTIYF. CDR3 nucleotides: TGCGCCAGCAGCTTGAGGGGTGCCGGAAACACCATATATTTT.

The genes are TRBV6-6 and TRBJ2-2; 8 bases align to TRBD1. CDR3 size: 15 residues. V lost 5 bases and J lost 4; bases outside the gene matches: 6. Germline lookup yields CDR1 MNHNY and CDR2 SVGAGI (reference sequence). CDR3 in amino acids: CASSPTGGSTGELFF. The DNA of the CDR3 is TGTGCCAGCAGTCCTACAGGGGGGTCCACCGGGGAGCTGTTTTTT.

This chain links TRBV5-1 with TRBJ1-3; no firm D call. The germline gives CDR1 SGHRS, CDR2 YFSETQ. V shed 2 bases and J shed 0 bases, with 9 bases lying between them. The CDR3 runs to 15 residues. The CDR3 loop is CASSFEGSSGNTIYF. CDR3 bases: TGCGCCAGCAGCTTCGAGGGTAGCTCTGGAAACACCATATATTTT.

The chain has TRBV16 and TRBJ1-3, with D unresolved. CDR3 length equals 17 residues. The germline V gene encodes CDR1 KGHSY and CDR2 FQNENV. Trimming took 3 bases from V and 4 from J, leaving 19 bases between them. The CDR3 DNA follows: TGTGCCAGCAGCCATTTGGGCCTGGGAGGACCGGGAAACACCATATATTTT. Amino acid sequence: CASSHLGLGGPGNTIYF.

This sequence joins TRBV9 and TRBJ2-1, with D tentatively TRBD2 (6 bases). Trimming left V 4 bases short and J 4 bases short, with 15 bases between. This CDR3 spans 15 amino acids. Germline V gives CDR1 SGDLS, CDR2 YYNGEE. CDR3 nucleotide sequence: TGTGCCAGCAGCCCCCAGACTAGTTCTTACAATGAGCAGTTCTTC. This codes for CASSPQTSSYNEQFF.

The V call is TRBV7-9, the J call TRBJ2-4; tentative D call: TRBD1 (6 bases). The CDR3 sequence is 15 residues long. V lost 5 bases, J lost 1 base, and 12 bases lay in between. CDR1 and CDR2 (germline): SEHNR, FQNEAQ (reference sequence). In nucleotides, the CDR3 is TGTGCCAGCAGCCAGACAGGAGTCGCCAAAAACATTCAGTACTTC. It specifies CASSQTGVAKNIQYF.